The T cell receptor beta chain described here comes from a study of post-analysis software for immune sequencing data. Study outcomes and limitations: Four or five TRBV segments were more frequent in patients than controls; TRBV5-6, TRBV5-1 and TRBV20-1 belonged to this group.

The CDR3 runs to 9 residues. Germline assignment: CDR1 SQVTM and CDR2 ANQGSEA. As regards this clonotype: Antigen specificity is unknown. At one end the junction does not follow the germline gene, possibly because of a read error.

The authors incorporated unique molecular identifiers into the TCR beta cDNA libraries. TCRdb reprocessed the PCR reads via MiXCR and lists one record per CDR3 protein. The sample comprises roughly 650,000 distinct CDR3 sequences, approximately 59% of which are singletons, and 11% rests with the top ten. The sequencing sample was made of blood. The receptor was isolated from a girl aged 2 to 10 with multiple sclerosis. The J gene is TRBJ2-5, the V gene TRBV29-1; D might be TRBD2 (5 bases). CDR3 DNA sequence: TGTAGCGACCAAGAGACCCAGTACTTC. Translated, it gives CSDQETQYF.